The present TCR beta chain was sequenced within a study of glioma-infiltrating T cells (dated by TCRdb to about 2016). Study-wide context: Glioma tissue, non-neoplastic brain tissue and matched peripheral blood mononuclear cells were used as sources from which TCR alpha- and beta-chain repertoires were sequenced. To gauge divergence between tissue and blood T-cell populations, every tissue-infiltrating repertoire was compared against the peripheral blood repertoire from the same patient. Three low-grade glioma patients, several primary glioblastoma patients, and three non-glioma patients who contributed non-neoplastic brain tissue made up the paired cohort.

A few counts support this clonotype. The antigen it recognizes is unknown. It has no much larger one-base neighbor in the sample; base qualities were not kept. What the authors observed across the whole study: Very few CDR3 sequences were shared between tissue and blood, attributed to high CDR3 diversity and limited sampling. Group comparisons were based on small numbers of patients: three non-neoplastic, three low-grade glioma and eight glioblastoma patients. VJ-independent divergence between tissue and blood was found to be below expectation in non-neoplastic patients but above expectation in all gliomas, particularly low-grade gliomas.

TCR alpha and beta CDR3 regions were amplified with the iRepertoire nested amplicon-rescue multiplex PCR (arm-PCR) platform from RNA. The input for one-step reverse transcription and amplification was about 95-450 ng of either tissue mRNA or PBMC total RNA. After bead purification, a secondary multiplex PCR added Illumina adapters, and libraries were gel-purified between 200 and 400 bp. The libraries contained internal 6-nucleotide barcodes that were used for demultiplexing. The libraries were sequenced on an Illumina MiSeq using 2x220 or 2x250 nucleotide paired-end reads. As for the authors' bioinformatics: Paired reads were merged using FLASH 1.2.11 and were aligned to the GRCh37 human genome using BWA-MEM, after which TRA and TRB reads were extracted. For V and J assignment, an IMGT-derived reference of cassette sequences and CDR3 motifs that included pseudogenes was used. Three-frame translation of reads was performed, and productive CDR3s were defined as those with a C...FGXG motif and no stop codons. Clonotypes were defined as unique combinations of V-J cassette pair and CDR3 amino acid sequence. Reads were filtered by Hamming distance, thresholded by each sample's sequence error rate in mapped regions. TCRdb reran the public reads through fastp at Q25 and MiXCR, keeping productive beta chains. A single entry per CDR3 protein holds the most common genes and DNA from its merged rows. What appears here as the V and J calls and clone size reflects TCRdb's work, not the paper's. The sample table holds approximately 12,000 distinct CDR3 sequences, of which roughly 29% were seen once. Together, the top ten hold over 35% of the sample.

CDR1 and CDR2, per the germline V gene, are SGHRS and YFSETQ. Taken from cysteine to phenylalanine, the CDR3 has 16 residues. Only the CDR3 part of the read is kept: 48 bases, read in frame from the first base. The V end gives up 0 bases and the J end 7 bases, leaving 9 bases in the junction not matched to a gene. The receptor was derived from a human donor with low-grade glioma or glioblastoma, undergoing nonglioma brain surgery, or in good health (not recorded which). The sample taken for sequencing was glioma tissue, nonneoplastic brain tissue, or PBMCs (not recorded which). The chain is assembled from TRBV5-1 and TRBJ2-1; 8 central bases correspond to TRBD2. The bases read TGCGCCAGCAGCTTGGCCGACGGGAGGGCTAGGAATGAGCAGTTCTTC. It translates to CASSLADGRARNEQFF.